The clone carrying this TCR beta chain was recorded at least ten times. Its antigen is currently unknown. These data originate in a study of T cell repertoires in cytomegalovirus infection. On the study more broadly: Public TCR beta signatures indicated both CMV infection and matching HLA type. Study-wide findings and caveats: Within the response measured ex vivo, HLA-C-restricted CMV-specific TCR beta clonotypes were dominant. Using cumulative public TCR beta family frequency, the authors identified those who carried CMV together with the relevant HLA.

V was clipped by 3 bases and J by 5 bases, with 8 bases between them. The CDR3 contains 13 residues. The germline V gene encodes CDR1 SGHTA and CDR2 FQGNSA. TCRdb processed the reads anew with MiXCR; each CDR3 protein has one entry. The table records over 250,000 distinct CDR3 sequences, about 20% of them present only once. This rearrangement joins TRBV7-2 to TRBJ2-1; the D is unclear. This clonotype originated in a human donor in good health (CMV status not recorded). Some clones in this sample may be carry-over from other donors' samples. Sequenced here: cultured PBMCs, sampled from culture after CMV antigen stimulation. The DNA for the CDR3 is TGTGCCAGCAGCTTGTCGCTAGACAATGAGCAGTTCTTC. As protein: CASSLSLDNEQFF.